The 16 T cell receptor beta chains listed next were all sequenced from one sample in a study of blood T cell repertoires in COVID-19. Method: immunoSEQ multiplex PCR; TCRdb's copy keeps in-frame clones and lacks some. The sample shows about 180,000 clones, about 78% of them seen only once. Material for sequencing was PBMCs or T cells enriched from blood (not recorded which). These receptors all stem from a woman aged 45-60 years who had recovered from COVID-19.

Notes on this clone: Relative to the germline gene, one junction end is altered; a read error may explain this. This chain uses TRBV24-1 with TRBJ2-7, with 9 positions matching TRBD1. The V gene's germline CDR1 is KGHDR and CDR2 SFDVKD. The CDR3 is 15 amino acids. The CDR3 here is CATSDFPTGGASLFF. The CDR3 nucleotides are TGTGCCACCAGTGACTTCCCGACAGGGGGAGCCTCCCTCTTCTTC.

As concerns this clone: This specimen includes other DNA sequences encoding the same CDR3. The CDR3 DNA is TGTGCCTGGAGCGGGGGGGAGACCCAGTACTTC. This translates into CAWSGGETQYF. The chain joins TRBV30 to TRBJ2-5, with TRBD2 matching over 7 bases. CDR3 length: 11 amino acids. Looked up from germline, CDR1 is GTSNPN and CDR2 is SVGIG (reference sequence). The J segment lost 5 bases and the V segment lost 3 bases, leaving 0 bases of the junction unmatched.

The V and J genes are TRBV11-1 and TRBJ2-3; 7 positions match TRBD2. The CDR3 contains 15 residues. CDR1 and CDR2 (germline): SGHAT, FQDESV (reference sequence). Trimming removed 5 bases from V and 2 bases from J; junction bases left unmatched: 7. DNA of the CDR3: TGTGCCAGCAGCAAAAGCGGGATTTTCACAGATACGCAGTATTTT. Amino acids: CASSKSGIFTDTQYF.

This clone showed up just once. Mismatch with germline at one junction end may stem from a read error. Other DNA sequences in this specimen translate into the identical CDR3. The V and J genes are TRBV4-3 and TRBJ2-7, with 10 bases that match TRBD2. Germline CDR1 and CDR2: LGHNA and YSLEER. The CDR3 extends over 17 amino acids. CDR3 loop: CASSQVTGLAGVYEQYF. CDR3 DNA: TGCGCCAGCAGCCAAGTAACTGGGCTAGCGGGGGTCTACGAGCAATACTTC.

J is TRBJ1-1 and V is TRBV5-6, with D possibly TRBD1 on 6 matching bases. The germline gives CDR1 SGHDT, CDR2 YYEEEE. Trimming left V 3 bases short and J 1 base short, with 13 bases between. CDR3 length equals 15 residues. CDR3 loop: CASSWTATGNTEAFF. The DNA of the CDR3 is TGTGCCAGCAGCTGGACTGCGACAGGGAACACTGAAGCTTTCTTT. The variable domain in full, with the rest retrieved from reference TRBV5-6 and TRBJ1-1, is DAGVTQSPTHLIKTRGQQVTLRCSPKSGHDTVSWYQQALGQGPQFIFQYYEEEERQRGNFPDRFSGHQFPNYSSELNVNALLLGDSALYLCASSWTATGNTEAFFGQGTRLTVV.

A remark on this clone: Given a much more abundant clone one base away, this may be a read error. Distinct nucleotide sequences in the sample also encode this CDR3. The gene calls are TRBV3-1 (or the pseudogene TRBV3-2) and TRBJ1-6; perhaps TRBD1 as D (6 bases). CDR3 length equals 14 residues. V lost 1 base, J lost 6 bases, and 7 bases lay in between. CDR1 LGHDT and CDR2 YNNKEL come from the germline V gene (reference sequence). The CDR3 reads CASSQGQVNSPLHF. Written as DNA, the CDR3 is TGTGCCAGCAGCCAAGGACAGGTTAATTCACCCCTCCACTTT.

V and J are TRBV19 and TRBJ1-1, with D maybe TRBD1 (5 bases). V lost 2 bases and J lost 6, with 16 bases in between. This CDR3 region has 15 residues. Germline V gives CDR1 LNHDA, CDR2 SQIVND (reference sequence). DNA of the CDR3: TGTGCCAGTAGTATAAGGGTCCGCGGGGACCCTGAAGCTTTCTTT. Protein sequence: CASSIRVRGDPEAFF.

The gene calls are TRBV6-4 and TRBJ2-3, with 11 bases fitting TRBD1. This CDR3 has 16 amino acids. Germline CDR1 MRHNA, CDR2 SNTAGT. The V segment lost 6 bases and the J segment 2 bases; nucleotides outside the gene matches: 7. CDR3 DNA: TGTGCCAGCAGCCGTGGGACAGGGGGGACCACAGATACGCAGTATTTT. It translates to CASSRGTGGTTDTQYF.

The chain links TRBV7-9 to TRBJ1-5, with D maybe TRBD1 (6 bases). The germline CDR1 and CDR2 sequences are SEHNR and FQNEAQ (reference sequence). The CDR3 extends over 15 amino acids. Trimming pared 5 bases from V and 3 bases from J, leaving 14 bases between. For the CDR3, the DNA is TGTGCCAGCAGCCCGCGGGGGGGCTTCAATCAGCCCCAGCATTTT. It yields the protein CASSPRGGFNQPQHF.

The chain has TRBV11-3 and TRBJ2-7; 8 positions match TRBD2. CDR1 is SGHNT and CDR2 is YENEEA in the germline V gene. J was trimmed by 5 bases and V by 1 base; bases with no gene match: 10. This CDR3 has 16 residues. The CDR3 nucleotides are TGTGCCAGCAGCTTAGGACCGGGGGGGAGAAACCACGAGCAGTACTTC. Residues: CASSLGPGGRNHEQYF.

The chain recombines TRBV5-6 with TRBJ2-7, with 10 positions matching TRBD1. The CDR3 sequence is 15 residues long. Trimming removed 4 bases from V and 0 bases from J; junction bases left unmatched: 4. Germline assignment: CDR1 SGHDT and CDR2 YYEEEE. In DNA form, the CDR3 reads TGTGCCAGCAGCGAGACAGGGGGCGCCTCCTACGAGCAGTACTTC. Translating it yields CASSETGGASYEQYF. The full variable domain, rest sourced from reference TRBV5-6 and TRBJ2-7, is DAGVTQSPTHLIKTRGQQVTLRCSPKSGHDTVSWYQQALGQGPQFIFQYYEEEERQRGNFPDRFSGHQFPNYSSELNVNALLLGDSALYLCASSETGGASYEQYFGPGTRLTVT.

This chain connects TRBV5-1 to TRBJ2-3; 11 nucleotides agree with TRBD2. The length of the CDR3 is 16 residues. Germline assignment: CDR1 SGHRS and CDR2 YFSETQ. Trimming cost V 0 bases and J 3 bases; bases outside gene matches: 3. The CDR3 region has the DNA TGCGCCAGCAGCTTGGGAGGACTAGCGGGTACAGATACGCAGTATTTT. It is translated as CASSLGGLAGTDTQYF.

This chain connects TRBV18 to TRBJ1-1; tentative D call: TRBD1 (5 bases). The length of the CDR3 is 16 residues. V was trimmed by 0 bases and J by 1 base, leaving 12 bases between them. Per the germline V gene, CDR1 is KGHSH and CDR2 is LQKENI. The CDR3 protein is CASSPPGLLGNTEAFF. The CDR3 DNA follows: TGTGCCAGCTCACCACCGGGGCTCTTGGGGAACACTGAAGCTTTCTTT.

V gene TRBV7-2 combines with J gene TRBJ1-5; D uncertain. The CDR3 extends over 15 amino acids. The germline V gene encodes CDR1 SGHTA and CDR2 FQGNSA. V gave up 1 base and J gave up 1 base, with 8 bases separating them. CDR3: CASSLVSGSNQPQHF. In nucleotides, the CDR3 is TGTGCCAGCAGCTTAGTTTCCGGGAGCAATCAGCCCCAGCATTTT.

The V and J genes are TRBV4-1 and TRBJ2-1, with 9 nucleotides matching TRBD1. Germline loops: CDR1 MGHRA, CDR2 YSYEKL. The CDR3 runs 16 residues. After removal of 3 bases from V and 4 bases from J, the junction contained 7 bases not matched to a gene. The CDR3 region has the DNA TGCGCCAGCAGCCAGGGACAGGGCTTATCTTACAATGAGCAGTTCTTC. Encoded protein: CASSQGQGLSYNEQFF.

The chain links TRBV9 to TRBJ1-3; D unclear. CDR3 length equals 19 residues. CDR1 and CDR2 (germline): SGDLS, YYNGEE. The germline V and J ends were trimmed by 0 bases and 0 bases, with 19 bases remaining between them. The CDR3 DNA follows: TGTGCCAGCAGCGTAGCTCCCCCCGGCCGCGGAGGCTCTGGAAACACCATATATTTT. It encodes CASSVAPPGRGGSGNTIYF.